This T cell receptor (beta chain) was recorded in a study of blood T cell repertoires in COVID-19. V was trimmed by 5 bases and J by 4 bases, leaving 14 bases between them. The CDR3 loop spans 14 amino acids. Per germline, CDR1 SGHNT and CDR2 YENEEA. The assay was immunoSEQ multiplex PCR, and TCRdb's table has in-frame clones only and misses some. The top ten hold 2.5% to 3.5% of the sample, which has 340,000 or so clones, around four fifths seen once. This chain joins TRBV11-3 and TRBJ1-2; D perhaps matches TRBD1 (5 bases). This sequence originates from a man aged 25 to 40 with active or convalescent COVID-19. The sample comprised peripheral blood. CDR3 in DNA: TGTGCCAGCAGCGCGGACCAGGGTTTCTATGGCTACACCTTC. Encoded protein: CASSADQGFYGYTF.